What follows is one TCR beta chain and its context. TCR beta VDJ and CDR3 profiling used genomic DNA as template. MiXCR, applied by TCRdb to the reads, yields one record per CDR3 protein. The sample holds around 200,000 distinct CDR3 sequences, around 50% seen once. The sample belongs to a study of CD8+CD57+ T cells in acquired aplastic anemia. Looking at the study overall: The sorted CD4+ and CD8+ cells yielded an average around 3 ug of DNA.

Trimming left V 4 bases short and J 5 bases short, with 15 bases between. Germline loops: CDR1 LNHDA, CDR2 SQIVND (reference sequence). The CDR3 is 15 residues long. Flow cytometry had shown expanded CD8+CD57+ cells in the patients chosen for sequencing. Each of the patients presented with severe acquired aplastic anemia. At blood sampling, none of the patients had yet received therapy. This TCR was sampled from a human donor with aplastic anemia. The J gene is TRBJ1-3, the V gene TRBV19; D is possibly TRBD1 (5 bases). Material for sequencing was sorted CD4+, CD8+, or CD8+CD57+ T cells (not recorded which) from PBMCs. CDR3 sequence: CASSRGGGSRNTIYF. The CDR3 DNA follows: TGTGCCAGTAGTAGGGGCGGCGGCAGCAGAAACACCATATATTTT.